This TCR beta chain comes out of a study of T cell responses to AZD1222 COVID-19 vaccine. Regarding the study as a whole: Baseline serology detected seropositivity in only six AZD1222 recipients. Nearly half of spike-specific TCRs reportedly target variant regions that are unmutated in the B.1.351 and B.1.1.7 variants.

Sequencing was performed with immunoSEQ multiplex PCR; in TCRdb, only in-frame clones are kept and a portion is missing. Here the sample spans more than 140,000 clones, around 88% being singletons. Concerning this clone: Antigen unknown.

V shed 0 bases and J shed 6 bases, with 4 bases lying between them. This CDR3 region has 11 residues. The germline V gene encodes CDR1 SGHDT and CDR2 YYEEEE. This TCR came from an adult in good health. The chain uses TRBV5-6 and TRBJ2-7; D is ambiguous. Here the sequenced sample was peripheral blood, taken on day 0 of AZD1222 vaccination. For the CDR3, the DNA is TGTGCCAGCAGCTTGGGGTTCGAGCAGTACTTC. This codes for CASSLGFEQYF.